Listed below are T cell receptor beta chains from one sample, sequenced in a study of blood T cell repertoires in COVID-19. The method was immunoSEQ multiplex PCR; TCRdb's version includes in-frame clones alone and lacks a portion of them. The sample contains about 140,000 clones, over 80% of which appear only once. Sample: peripheral blood. The receptors were gathered from a human donor in a cohort sampled during active COVID-19. Both conserved end residues are part of each CDR3. D genes are given only for firm matches. Rows may omit the clone size; those that give it use once, few, many or a size class.

TRBJ1-2	-	-	TRBV6-5	CASTPGPVGYTF	TGTGCCAGCACTCCAGGCCCGGTGGGCTACACCTTC
TRBJ1-1	-	-	TRBV9	CASSATPYITEAFF	TGTGCCAGCAGCGCGACTCCATACATCACTGAAGCTTTCTTT
TRBJ2-1	-	-	TRBV9	CASSVGAGSYNEQFF	TGTGCCAGCAGCGTAGGGGCGGGATCCTACAATGAGCAGTTCTTC
TRBJ2-1	-	TRBD1	TRBV5-1	CASSSPGQIYNEQFF	TGCGCCAGCAGCTCACCGGGACAGATATACAATGAGCAGTTCTTC
TRBJ2-3	-	-	TRBV9	CASSVGGSGTDTQYF	TGTGCCAGCAGCGTAGGAGGTAGCGGCACAGATACGCAGTATTTT
TRBJ1-2	-	TRBD1	TRBV12-3/TRBV12-4	CASSPGQGDGYTF	TGTGCCAGCAGCCCGGGACAGGGTGATGGCTACACCTTC
TRBJ2-2	-	TRBD1	TRBV7-6	CASSLLAGGRTGELFF	TGTGCCAGCAGCTTATTGGCAGGGGGCCGCACCGGGGAGCTGTTTTTT
TRBJ2-5	once	TRBD1	TRBV6-6	CASRHRDSGKETQYF	TGTGCCAGCAGGCACCGGGACAGTGGAAAAGAGACCCAGTACTTC
TRBJ2-7	-	TRBD2	TRBV19	CASSIGGVGGRNEQYF	TGTGCCAGTAGTATTGGCGGGGTCGGCGGGAGAAACGAGCAGTACTTC
TRBJ2-7	-	-	TRBV5-1	CASSPSGGSSYEQYF	TGCGCCAGCAGCCCTTCAGGGGGGAGTTCCTACGAGCAGTACTTC
TRBJ1-2	-	-	TRBV24-1	CATSHPTGSGYTF	TGTGCCACCAGTCACCCTACAGGGTCCGGCTACACCTTC
TRBJ2-6	-	-	TRBV25-1	CASSDALRSGANVLTF	TGTGCCAGCAGTGATGCGTTGCGCTCTGGGGCCAACGTCCTGACTTTC
TRBJ2-7	-	TRBD1	TRBV11-3	CASSPTGTGAYEQYF	TGTGCCAGCAGTCCGACCGGGACAGGGGCTTACGAGCAGTACTTC
TRBJ2-1	-	TRBD2	TRBV9	CASSVSGRAGEQFF	TGTGCCAGCAGCGTATCTGGGAGGGCCGGAGAGCAGTTCTTC
TRBJ2-2	-	-	TRBV7-3	CASSLTSSVSGELFF	TGTGCCAGCAGCTTAACTTCTAGCGTTTCCGGGGAGCTGTTTTTT
TRBJ1-4	once	TRBD1	TRBV19	CASSGTTGTNEKLFF	TGTGCCAGTAGTGGGACGACAGGGACTAATGAAAAACTGTTTTTT
TRBJ2-7	-	-	TRBV19	CASSIGRRYEQYF	TGTGCCAGTAGTATTGGGCGACGCTACGAGCAGTACTTC
TRBJ2-3	few	-	TRBV7-9	CASSLASTIGTDTQYF	TGTGCCAGCAGCTTAGCGTCCACTATCGGCACAGATACGCAGTATTTT
TRBJ1-6	-	TRBD1	TRBV28	CASSPRQGYSPLHF	TGTGCCAGCAGCCCTAGACAGGGCTATTCACCCCTCCACTTT